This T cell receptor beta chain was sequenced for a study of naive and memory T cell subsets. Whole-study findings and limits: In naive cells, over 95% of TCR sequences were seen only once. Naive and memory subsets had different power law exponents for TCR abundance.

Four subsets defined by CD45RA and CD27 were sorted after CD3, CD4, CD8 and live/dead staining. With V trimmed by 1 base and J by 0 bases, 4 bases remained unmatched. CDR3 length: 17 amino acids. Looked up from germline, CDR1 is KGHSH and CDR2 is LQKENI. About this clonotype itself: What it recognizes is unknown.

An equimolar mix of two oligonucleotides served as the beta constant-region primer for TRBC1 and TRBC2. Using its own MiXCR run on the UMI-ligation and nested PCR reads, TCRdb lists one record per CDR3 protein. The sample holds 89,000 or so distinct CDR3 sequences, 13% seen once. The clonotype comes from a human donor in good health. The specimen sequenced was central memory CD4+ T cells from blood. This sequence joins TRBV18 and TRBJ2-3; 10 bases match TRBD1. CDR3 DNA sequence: TGTGCCAGCTCACCACGTGGGACAGGGGTTAGCACAGATACGCAGTATTTT. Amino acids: CASSPRGTGVSTDTQYF.